The rows below give T cell receptor beta chains drawn from one sample of a study of OX40 agonist ivuxolimab in advanced cancers. Clones were sequenced by immunoSEQ multiplex PCR, and TCRdb holds only the in-frame ones, with some missing. Of 65,000 to 80,000 clones listed, more than 75% are singletons. Sample: CD4+ or CD8+ T cells sorted from blood, taken in a trial of the OX40 agonist ivuxolimab. These receptors were collected from an adult with an advanced solid tumor such as melanoma, head and neck, liver or kidney cancer. The conserved cysteine and the conserved F or W are not part of the CDR3 here.

>TRBV5-1|TRBJ1-1
ASSSEVGFSTEAF
>TRBV11-3|TRBJ2-5
ASSLGETQY
>TRBV5-8|TRBJ1-5
ASSLDEQPQH
>TRBV7-2|TRBJ2-7
ASSLIKAGRAYEQY
>TRBV5-1|TRBJ1-5
ASSTGTLGQPQH
>TRBV18|TRBJ2-5
ASSPLPPTVQETQY
>TRBV7-9|TRBJ2-1
ASKTSGGGEQF
>TRBV11-2|TRBJ2-2
ASSTGTFNTGELF
>TRBV6-4|TRBJ2-3
ASSDSGTSGDTQY
>TRBV5-1|TRBJ1-1
ASSLEGRRAGTEAF
>TRBV11-2|TRBJ2-5
ASSFTDGQETQY
>TRBV9|TRBJ1-1
ASSVRPTNTEAF
>TRBV25-1|TRBJ2-1
ASSGSWGVTYNEQF